This TCR beta chain derives from a study of metastatic and nonmetastatic thyroid tumors. Patients were all untreated before their thyroid surgery. Germline V gene sequence: CDR1 GTSNPN, CDR2 SVGIG (reference sequence). Trimming shortened V by 2 bases and J by 3 bases, and 2 bases separated the two germline ends. This CDR3 contains 11 residues. This clone appeared a single time. Via MiXCR, TCRdb re-called the PCR reads. The table includes approximately 20,000 clones, approximately 22% detected once. V and J are TRBV30 and TRBJ1-3; no definite D call. The TCR originated in a male donor with papillary thyroid cancer or a benign thyroid nodule (not recorded which). Some clones in this sample may be carry-over from other donors' samples. Material: tumor tissue. Written as DNA, the CDR3 is TGTGCCTGGAGTCGTGGAAACACCATATATTTT. Translated: CAWSRGNTIYF.